The 20 T cell receptor beta chains presented below share a single source sample, sequenced in a study of T cell repertoires in cytomegalovirus infection. TCRdb processed the reads anew with MiXCR; each CDR3 protein has one entry. This table has hundreds of thousands of distinct CDR3 sequences, approximately 33% appearing once. For these TCRs, the target antigens are not known. The sample in question was cultured PBMCs, obtained from culture after CMV antigen stimulation. These receptors were taken from a human donor in good health (CMV status not recorded). Some clones in this sample may be carry-over from other donors' samples.

This clonotype was observed a few times. The chain recombines TRBV12-3 or TRBV12-4 with TRBJ1-3; no clear D gene. The CDR3 runs to 11 residues. Between the trimmed V and J ends, which lost 8 bases and 4 bases, there was a span of 6 bases. CDR3 loop: CASEEGNTIYF. The CDR3 region has the DNA TGTGCCAGCGAGGAAGGAAACACCATATATTTT.

To note about this clonotype: A much larger clone differs from this one at a single base, so this may be a read error. This chain joins TRBV7-9 and TRBJ2-1; D assignment may be TRBD1 or TRBD2 (5 bases each). V was cut by 1 base and J by 9 bases, with 7 bases left in between. The length of the CDR3 is 12 residues. Germline CDR1 is SEHNR and CDR2 is FQNEAQ (reference sequence). The chain's CDR3 is CASSLVGAEQFF. In nucleotides, the CDR3 is TGTGCCAGCAGCTTAGTCGGGGCTGAGCAGTTCTTC.

This clonotype was detected only a few times. The rearrangement joins TRBV7-2 to TRBJ2-3; perhaps TRBD1 as D (6 bases). V lost 7 bases and J 6 bases, leaving 17 bases between the germline ends. The germline gives CDR1 SGHTA, CDR2 FQGNSA. The CDR3 is made up of 14 amino acids. CDR3 loop: CASTTEQGWDTQYF. As DNA, the CDR3 is TGTGCCAGCACCACCGAACAGGGCTGGGATACGCAGTATTTT.

This clonotype was seen at least ten times. This rearrangement joins TRBV7-2 to TRBJ2-1, with TRBD1 identical over 7 bases. V gave up 5 bases and J gave up 3 bases; unmatched junction bases: 7. The CDR3 is made up of 15 amino acids. Germline CDR1 SGHTA, CDR2 FQGNSA. The CDR3 DNA follows: TGTGCCAGCAGCCCCACAGGGGATGGCTACAATGAGCAGTTCTTC. Amino acid sequence: CASSPTGDGYNEQFF.

The chain is built from TRBV6-2 or TRBV6-3 and TRBJ2-5; D is ambiguous. Germline assignment: CDR1 MNHEY and CDR2 SVGEGT. The CDR3 loop spans 13 amino acids. Trimming stripped 8 bases from V and 2 bases from J, with 12 bases between. The CDR3 sequence is CASVRGEQETQYF. The CDR3 region has the DNA TGTGCCAGCGTCCGAGGAGAGCAAGAGACCCAGTACTTC.

The sample holds many counts of this clonotype. The J gene is TRBJ2-1, the V gene TRBV7-6; D ambiguous. Germline V lookup: CDR1 SGHVS, CDR2 FNYEAQ. Trimming left V 4 bases short and J 0 bases short, with 10 bases between. CDR3 length: 15 residues. In DNA form, the CDR3 reads TGTGCCAGCAGCTCGACTCCCAGCTCCTACAATGAGCAGTTCTTC. Translated, it gives CASSSTPSSYNEQFF.

The chain joins TRBV6-2 or TRBV6-3 to TRBJ1-2; D is perhaps TRBD1 (6 bases). Deletions cut 5 bases from V and 2 bases from J, with 18 bases between. The CDR3 length is 16 residues. Germline CDR1 is MNHEY and CDR2 is SVGEGT. The CDR3 protein is CASSPRQHTGNYGYTF. CDR3 sequence (DNA): TGTGCCAGCAGTCCCCGCCAACACACAGGGAACTATGGCTACACCTTC.

The gene calls are TRBV7-2 and TRBJ2-2; D call uncertain. The V and J ends lost 1 base and 1 base respectively, with 10 bases between them. This CDR3 has 16 amino acids. Germline lookup yields CDR1 SGHTA and CDR2 FQGNSA. The DNA for the CDR3 is TGTGCCAGCAGCTTAGGAGTTGGGATGAACACCGGGGAGCTGTTTTTT. It specifies CASSLGVGMNTGELFF.

The V call is TRBV11-2, the J call TRBJ2-1; TRBD2 matches 12 bases. V gave up 6 bases and J gave up 10 bases; unmatched junction bases: 7. The CDR3 runs 14 residues. CDR1 and CDR2 (germline): SGHAT, FQNNGV. The CDR3 region is CASSPTGTSGEQFF. CDR3 DNA: TGTGCCAGCAGTCCCACTGGGACTAGCGGGGAGCAGTTCTTC.

Ten or more counts support this clonotype. The chain links TRBV7-2 to TRBJ1-3; D possibly corresponds to TRBD1 (5 bases). This CDR3 spans 17 amino acids. Germline V gene sequence: CDR1 SGHTA, CDR2 FQGNSA. Trimming stripped 2 bases from V and 2 bases from J, with 16 bases between. CDR3: CASSLLLSGRTGNTIYF. CDR3 DNA sequence: TGTGCCAGCAGCTTACTTTTATCGGGACGAACTGGAAACACCATATATTTT.

There are many counts of this clonotype. The chain couples TRBV7-8 to TRBJ1-1, with D unresolved. Germline assignment: CDR1 SGHVS and CDR2 FQNEAQ. Deletions cut 5 bases from V and 1 base from J, with 8 bases between. The CDR3 totals 13 residues. The CDR3 sequence is CASSARGNTEAFF. In DNA, the CDR3 is TGTGCCAGCAGCGCACGGGGGAACACTGAAGCTTTCTTT. The full variable domain, completed using reference TRBV7-8 and TRBJ1-1, is GAGVSQSPRYKVAKRGQDVALRCDPISGHVSLFWYQQALGQGPEFLTYFQNEAQLDKSGLPSDRFFAERPEGSVSTLKIQRTQQEDSAVYLCASSARGNTEAFFGQGTRLTVV.

The chain uses TRBV5-4 and TRBJ2-3; TRBD1 matches at 10 bases. Per the germline V gene, CDR1 is SGHNT and CDR2 is YYREEE (reference sequence). The ends lost 0 bases at V and 3 bases at J; junction bases unmatched: 1. The CDR3 consists of 15 residues. This chain's CDR3 is CASSLVDRGTDTQYF. The CDR3 bases are TGTGCCAGCAGCTTGGTGGACAGGGGGACAGATACGCAGTATTTT.

The J gene is TRBJ2-1, the V gene TRBV24-1; D tentatively fits TRBD1 or TRBD2 (5 bases each). Germline-derived CDR1 and CDR2 are KGHDR and SFDVKD. V lost 10 bases, J lost 4 bases, and 19 bases lay in between. There are 15 residues in the CDR3. CDR3: CATASGTEFYNEQFF. The CDR3 coding sequence is TGTGCCACTGCGTCCGGGACGGAGTTTTACAATGAGCAGTTCTTC.

This rearrangement joins TRBV10-3 to TRBJ2-3; 8 positions agree with TRBD2. J was trimmed by 3 bases and V by 4 bases; bases with no gene match: 9. The CDR3 runs 16 residues. The germline V gene has CDR1 ENHRY and CDR2 SYGVKD. The CDR3 loop reads CAISGGAGGPTDTQYF. CDR3 DNA: TGTGCCATCAGTGGGGGTGCGGGAGGACCTACAGATACGCAGTATTTT.

V is TRBV7-2 and J is TRBJ2-7; 9 bases are shared with TRBD1. The CDR3 sequence is 14 residues long. Germline V gene sequence: CDR1 SGHTA, CDR2 FQGNSA. V lost 2 bases to trimming and J lost 4 bases; unmatched junction nucleotides: 3. The CDR3 bases are TGTGCCAGCAGCTTATGGGGACAGGGTTACGAGCAGTACTTC. Translation gives CASSLWGQGYEQYF.

The table lists this clonotype with a few counts. This rearrangement joins TRBV11-2 to TRBJ1-2; D perhaps matches TRBD1 (5 bases). The CDR3 covers 14 residues. Germline V gene lookup returns CDR1 SGHAT and CDR2 FQNNGV. The ends were cut back, 5 bases at V and 5 bases at J, with 15 bases in the middle. This chain's CDR3 is CASSGASSGYGYTF. The CDR3 DNA follows: TGTGCCAGCAGCGGGGCCTCTAGCGGTTATGGCTACACCTTC.

The genes are TRBV18 and TRBJ2-1, with 11 bases lining up with TRBD1. The CDR3 is made up of 14 amino acids. The V gene end was trimmed by 3 bases and the J gene end by 6 bases; junction bases not matched to a gene: 1. Germline V CDR1 and CDR2: KGHSH, LQKENI. CDR3 residues: CASSPGQGVNEQFF. CDR3 sequence (DNA): TGTGCCAGCTCACCGGGACAGGGGGTCAATGAGCAGTTCTTC.

The V gene is TRBV28, the J gene TRBJ1-4; D possibly corresponds to TRBD1 (6 bases). This CDR3 spans 18 amino acids. The V gene's germline CDR1 is MDHEN and CDR2 SYDVKM. Trimming removed 7 bases at V and 6 bases at J, with 27 bases between. For the CDR3, the DNA is TGTGCCAGCATATCAATCGTTAGGCACAGGGCCGGGGATGAAAAACTGTTTTTT. Its protein is CASISIVRHRAGDEKLFF.

This clonotype showed up just once. The chain couples TRBV7-2 to TRBJ2-3; 7 bases match TRBD2. The CDR3 contains 16 residues. Germline CDR1 and CDR2: SGHTA and FQGNSA. Trimming took 1 base from V and 2 from J; bases not matched to a gene: 6. This CDR3 reads CASSLGRGDYTDTQYF. CDR3 sequence (DNA): TGTGCCAGCAGCTTAGGTCGGGGGGACTACACAGATACGCAGTATTTT.

This clonotype came up a few times. The chain joins TRBV7-8 to TRBJ2-1; a possible D gene is TRBD2 (6 bases). Germline CDR1 reads SGHVS; CDR2 reads FQNEAQ. Trimming took 3 bases from V and 9 from J, leaving 18 bases between them. The length of the CDR3 is 15 residues. Here the CDR3 DNA reads TGTGCCAGCAGCTTTAGCGTCCCACGGGAGAGTGAGCAGTTCTTC. Residues: CASSFSVPRESEQFF.